Below, 25 T cell receptor beta chains from the same sample are listed, as sequenced in a study of T cells after yellow fever vaccination. TCRdb fed the 5' RACE reads into MiXCR, producing one record per CDR3 protein. This table holds some 670,000 distinct CDR3 sequences, 9% to 15% found once. This material consisted of PBMCs, taken on the day of the yellow fever booster vaccination. All receptors come from a man aged 25 to 45 who received the YFV17D yellow fever vaccine.

This clonotype was seen ten or more times. The V gene is TRBV20-1, the J gene TRBJ2-5; unclear D gene. CDR1 and CDR2 from the germline V gene are DFQATT and SNEGSKA (reference sequence). Deletions cut 1 base from V and 4 bases from J, with 1 base between. The CDR3 length is 10 residues. DNA for the CDR3: TGCAGTGCTAGAGGAGAGACCCAGTACTTC. Translation gives CSARGETQYF.

The V call is TRBV15, the J call TRBJ1-1, with 7 bases that match TRBD1. Germline assignment: CDR1 LNHNV and CDR2 YYDKDF (reference sequence). There are 16 residues in the CDR3. Trimming at V came to 0 bases and at J to 3 bases, leaving 7 bases not matched to a gene. The CDR3 DNA sequence: TGTGCCACCAGCAGAGATCTGCAGGGGGGGGACACTGAAGCTTTCTTT. This codes for CATSRDLQGGDTEAFF.

This chain joins TRBV20-1 and TRBJ1-5; D might be TRBD1 (6 bases). V was pared by 7 bases and J by 1 base, with 11 bases between. Germline CDR1 DFQATT, CDR2 SNEGSKA (reference sequence). The CDR3 loop spans 13 amino acids. The CDR3 sequence is CSGGGQSNQPQHF. The CDR3 DNA follows: TGCAGTGGAGGGGGGCAGAGCAATCAGCCCCAGCATTTT.

This clonotype was counted a few times. The V gene is TRBV20-1, the J gene TRBJ2-7, with D possibly called TRBD1 or TRBD2 (5 bases each). Germline CDR1 is DFQATT and CDR2 is SNEGSKA (reference sequence). The CDR3 runs to 10 residues. Trimming took off 6 bases at V and 6 bases at J, with 9 bases between the two ends. CDR3 residues: CSAGTGEQYF. The CDR3, as DNA: TGCAGTGCCGGGACGGGCGAGCAGTACTTC.

This clonotype has ten or more counts. The chain uses TRBV5-1 and TRBJ2-5, with 10 bases that match TRBD2. The CDR3 consists of 16 residues. Germline-derived CDR1 and CDR2 are SGHRS and YFSETQ. The V segment lost 2 bases and the J segment 4 bases; nucleotides outside the gene matches: 8. The DNA of the CDR3 is TGCGCCAGCAGCTTCACTAGCGGGACTGGTGGAGAGACCCAGTACTTC. This translates into CASSFTSGTGGETQYF.

This clonotype has at least ten counts. The gene calls are TRBV7-2 and TRBJ2-7; D might be TRBD2 (7 bases). Per germline, CDR1 SGHTA and CDR2 FQGNSA. The V and J ends lost 2 bases and 2 bases respectively, with 10 bases between them. The CDR3 extends over 14 amino acids. The CDR3 DNA reads as TGTGCCAGCAGCTTACAGCGGGACACCTACGAGCAGTACTTC. The encoded protein is CASSLQRDTYEQYF.

In this sample, this clonotype turned up a few times. The chain combines TRBV19 with TRBJ2-7; TRBD1 aligns across 7 bases. Germline V gene lookup returns CDR1 LNHDA and CDR2 SQIVND (reference sequence). J gave up 2 bases and V 4 bases, and 8 bases lay outside the gene matches. CDR3 length equals 15 residues. In DNA form, the CDR3 reads TGTGCCAGTAGTACGACTGGGACAGCAACCTACGAGCAGTACTTC. Protein: CASSTTGTATYEQYF.

A few counts support this clonotype. The CDR3: CASSLRGERANVLTF. The CDR3 bases are TGTGCCAGCAGCTTGCGGGGGGAGAGGGCCAACGTCCTGACTTTC. The chain has TRBV5-6 and TRBJ2-6; 7 bases fit TRBD2. Germline CDR1 and CDR2: SGHDT and YYEEEE. V was pared by 1 base and J by 5 bases, with 3 bases of the junction left unmatched. The CDR3 is made up of 15 amino acids.

This clonotype was counted a few times. The J gene is TRBJ2-3, the V gene TRBV9, with D hard to call. The CDR3 consists of 15 residues. Germline loops: CDR1 SGDLS, CDR2 YYNGEE. Trimming took off 4 bases at V and 2 bases at J, with 14 bases between the two ends. The CDR3 is CASSPSVTITDTQYF. Written as DNA, the CDR3 is TGTGCCAGCAGCCCCTCGGTAACGATCACAGATACGCAGTATTTT.

This clonotype was seen only a few times. V is TRBV5-4 and J is TRBJ2-3; TRBD2 matches 12 bases. The CDR3 is 18 amino acids. CDR1 and CDR2 from the germline V gene are SGHNT and YYREEE (reference sequence). Trimming at V came to 3 bases and at J to 1 base, leaving 9 bases not matched to a gene. The CDR3 DNA sequence: TGTGCCAGCAGCTCCGGACTAGCGGGGCTCGCTGGCACAGATACGCAGTATTTT. The encoded protein is CASSSGLAGLAGTDTQYF. Filled out from reference TRBV5-4 and TRBJ2-3, the complete variable domain reads ETGVTQSPTHLIKTRGQQVTLRCSSQSGHNTVSWYQQALGQGPQFIFQYYREEENGRGNFPPRFSGLQFPNYSSELNVNALELDDSALYLCASSSGLAGLAGTDTQYFGPGTRLTVL.

This clonotype was detected a few times. The V and J genes are TRBV5-5 and TRBJ1-2; 9 positions agree with TRBD1. Unmatched junction bases numbered 8, after V lost 4 bases and J lost 4 bases. Per the germline V gene, CDR1 is SGHKS and CDR2 is YYEKEE (reference sequence). The CDR3 loop spans 15 amino acids. The CDR3 region is CASSIGTGSPYGYTF. Written as DNA, the CDR3 is TGTGCCAGCAGCATCGGGACAGGGAGTCCCTATGGCTACACCTTC.

The CDR3 DNA sequence: TGTGCCAGCAGCTTAGATGGCGGGATGGGACAGACCCAGTACTTC. Protein: CASSLDGGMGQTQYF. The V gene is TRBV7-2, the J gene TRBJ2-5; D is possibly TRBD2 (6 bases). The V end lost 1 base, the J end lost 6 bases, and 15 bases lay between the germline ends. The CDR3 runs to 15 residues. CDR1 is SGHTA and CDR2 is FQGNSA in the germline V gene.

This clonotype was found a few times. The V and J genes are TRBV9 and TRBJ1-1; D uncertain. Germline V gene sequence: CDR1 SGDLS, CDR2 YYNGEE. The CDR3 covers 13 residues. V was pared by 3 bases and J by 4 bases, with 10 bases between. The CDR3 bases are TGTGCCAGCAGCGAAGAGGGAGTCACTGAAGCTTTCTTT. This codes for CASSEEGVTEAFF.

This clonotype was picked up a small number of times. This rearrangement joins TRBV12-3 or TRBV12-4 to TRBJ2-7; 7 bases match TRBD2. Trimming cost V 5 bases and J 6 bases; bases outside gene matches: 4. CDR3 length: 12 amino acids. The CDR3 region has the DNA TGTGCCAGCAGTCGGGGGGTTGTCGAGCAGTACTTC. Protein sequence: CASSRGVVEQYF.

This chain links TRBV12-3 or TRBV12-4 with TRBJ2-3; D is possibly TRBD2 (6 bases). V lost 11 bases and J lost 0, with 12 bases in between. This CDR3 has 13 amino acids. The CDR3, as DNA: TGTGCCTCTGGCGGGACTAGCACAGATACGCAGTATTTT. Protein product: CASGGTSTDTQYF.

This clonotype was seen a handful of times. The V and J genes are TRBV7-3 and TRBJ2-3, with 11 bases identical to TRBD2. Per the germline V gene, CDR1 is SGHTA and CDR2 is FQGTGA. The CDR3 covers 15 residues. J lost 6 bases, V lost 3 bases, and 5 bases had no gene match. This CDR3 is CASSFSGRAGDTQYF. The DNA for the CDR3 is TGTGCCAGCAGCTTTAGCGGGAGGGCAGGTGATACGCAGTATTTT. The variable domain in full, completed from reference TRBV7-3 and TRBJ2-3, reads GAGVSQTPSNKVTEKGKYVELRCDPISGHTALYWYRQSLGQGPEFLIYFQGTGAADDSGLPNDRFFAVRPEGSVSTLKIQRTERGDSAVYLCASSFSGRAGDTQYFGPGTRLTVL.

The chain carries TRBV29-1 and TRBJ2-1, with D perhaps matching TRBD2 (7 bases). This CDR3 spans 14 amino acids. The V gene's germline CDR1 is SQVTM and CDR2 ANQGSEA. V lost 8 bases and J lost 1, with 15 bases in between. The CDR3 nucleotides read TGCAGCCCAAAGGGGGGGCCTTCCTACAATGAGCAGTTCTTC. Translating gives CSPKGGPSYNEQFF.

This clonotype was observed a handful of times. The V and J genes are TRBV2 and TRBJ2-1, with D possibly being TRBD2 (6 bases). The CDR3 sequence is 14 residues long. The ends were cut back, 6 bases at V and 7 bases at J, with 16 bases in the middle. Germline CDR1 and CDR2: SNHLY and FYNNEI. The CDR3 sequence: CASSLLSGPNEQFF. DNA of the CDR3: TGTGCCAGCAGCCTCCTGAGCGGGCCTAATGAGCAGTTCTTC.

Only a few counts were recorded for this clonotype. This chain uses TRBV5-6 with TRBJ1-1, with TRBD1 as a possible D gene (5 bases). This CDR3 spans 14 amino acids. The germline V gene encodes CDR1 SGHDT and CDR2 YYEEEE. V gave up 5 bases and J gave up 4 bases, with 15 bases separating them. This CDR3 is CASSRRGAITEAFF. The CDR3, as DNA: TGTGCCAGCAGTCGAAGGGGAGCGATCACTGAAGCTTTCTTT. Full variable domain (remainder filled in from reference TRBV5-6 and TRBJ1-1): DAGVTQSPTHLIKTRGQQVTLRCSPKSGHDTVSWYQQALGQGPQFIFQYYEEEERQRGNFPDRFSGHQFPNYSSELNVNALLLGDSALYLCASSRRGAITEAFFGQGTRLTVV.

In its sample, this clonotype was seen a few times. V gene TRBV7-2 combines with J gene TRBJ2-4; 11 nucleotides agree with TRBD2. J lost 7 bases, V lost 3 bases, and 8 bases had no gene match. The CDR3 contains 16 residues. The V gene's germline CDR1 is SGHTA and CDR2 FQGNSA. CDR3 nucleotide sequence: TGTGCCAGCAGCTTTAGCGGGAGGGCCGGGCGGAACATTCAGTACTTC. This encodes CASSFSGRAGRNIQYF.

This clonotype was detected a few times. V usage is TRBV7-2 and J usage is TRBJ2-3; 11 bases fit TRBD2. The germline gives CDR1 SGHTA, CDR2 FQGNSA. J gave up 5 bases and V 8 bases, and 3 bases lay outside the gene matches. CDR3 length: 13 residues. This chain's CDR3 is CASQGLAVDTQYF. Here the CDR3 DNA reads TGTGCCAGCCAGGGACTAGCGGTAGATACGCAGTATTTT.

This clonotype was detected many times. The chain joins TRBV29-1 to TRBJ2-3; 9 nucleotides match TRBD2. In germline, CDR1 is SQVTM, CDR2 ANQGSEA. This CDR3 region has 14 residues. After removal of 6 bases from V and 2 bases from J, the junction contained 6 bases not matched to a gene. CDR3 sequence: CSVVAGAATDTQYF. CDR3 coding DNA: TGCAGCGTAGTAGCGGGGGCAGCCACAGATACGCAGTATTTT.

With regard to this clonotype: This may be a read error: a much more frequent sequence differs by one nucleotide. The chain combines TRBV12-3 or TRBV12-4 with TRBJ2-2; D is undetermined. The CDR3 is made up of 11 amino acids. CDR3 nucleotides: TGTGCCCGCAGTTTTGCCGGGGAGCTGTTTTTT. Its translation: CARSFAGELFF.

A few counts support this clonotype. This chain connects TRBV28 to TRBJ2-6, with D unresolved. The V gene lost 6 bases and the J gene lost 2 bases, with 11 bases spanning the gap. Germline V gives CDR1 MDHEN, CDR2 SYDVKM. This CDR3 comprises 15 residues. CDR3 region: CASSPRTTGANVLTF. In DNA, the CDR3 is TGTGCCAGCAGCCCCCGGACCACTGGGGCCAACGTCCTGACTTTC.

This clonotype was seen at least ten times. CDR3 sequence reads: CASRDRNNQPQHF. Here the CDR3 DNA reads TGTGCCAGCAGGGACAGGAACAATCAGCCCCAGCATTTT. The chain recombines TRBV12-3 or TRBV12-4 with TRBJ1-5; TRBD1 matches 7 bases. V was pared by 6 bases and J by 3 bases, with 2 bases of the junction left unmatched. This CDR3 region has 13 residues.